A single sample is the source of the 6 T cell receptor beta chains below, sequenced in a study of blood T cell repertoires in COVID-19. Sequencing used immunoSEQ multiplex PCR; TCRdb keeps in-frame clones, though not all of them. The sample has 250,000 to 300,000 clones, just over 85% seen once. Sequenced material: PBMCs or T cells enriched from blood (not recorded which). The receptor set was obtained from a man between 18 and 35 years old who had recovered from COVID-19.

The chain recombines TRBV5-6 with TRBJ2-7, with TRBD1 as a possible D gene (5 bases). Germline lookup yields CDR1 SGHDT and CDR2 YYEEEE. Trimming cost V 4 bases and J 3 bases, with 11 bases left between them. The CDR3 length is 13 residues. Here the CDR3 reads CASSRTLSYEQYF. CDR3 sequence (DNA): TGTGCCAGCAGCCGGACACTGAGCTACGAGCAGTACTTC.

This clone was observed a single time. This chain links TRBV28 with TRBJ2-7; D unresolved. Trimming removed 2 bases at V and 2 bases at J, with 10 bases between. This CDR3 region has 14 residues. Germline CDR1 is MDHEN and CDR2 is SYDVKM. The CDR3 nucleotides are TGTGCCAGCAGTTTACTCGCCCCGGCCTACGAGCAGTACTTC. It specifies CASSLLAPAYEQYF.

The chain combines TRBV9 with TRBJ1-1, with 9 bases matching TRBD1. The CDR3 is 15 residues long. J lost 1 base, V lost 4 bases, and 5 bases had no gene match. Germline loops: CDR1 SGDLS, CDR2 YYNGEE. CDR3: CASSPSGQGNTEAFF. CDR3 DNA: TGTGCCAGCAGCCCATCGGGACAGGGGAACACTGAAGCTTTCTTT.

V and J are TRBV5-1 and TRBJ2-5; possible D gene TRBD2, 6 bases. The CDR3 runs 13 residues. Germline V gene data show CDR1 as SGHRS and CDR2 as YFSETQ. The V gene lost 0 bases and the J gene lost 5 bases, with 8 bases spanning the gap. CDR3 nucleotide sequence: TGCGCCAGCAGCTTGGGCGGAGGGGAGACCCAGTACTTC. Amino acid sequence: CASSLGGGETQYF.

The gene calls are TRBV6-5 and TRBJ2-7; D call uncertain. CDR1 and CDR2 from the germline V gene are MNHEY and SVGAGI. This CDR3 is 13 amino acids long. Trimming shortened V by 4 bases and J by 0 bases, and 7 bases separated the two germline ends. CDR3 in amino acids: CASSSVPSYEQYF. The CDR3 nucleotides are TGTGCCAGCAGTTCCGTTCCCTCCTACGAGCAGTACTTC.

This clone was recorded only once. The V and J genes are TRBV24-1 and TRBJ2-2, with D perhaps TRBD1 (5 bases). The CDR3 runs 14 residues. The V and J ends lost 6 bases and 2 bases respectively, with 9 bases between them. From germline, CDR1 is KGHDR and CDR2 SFDVKD. CDR3 protein: CATSYQGNTGELFF. The DNA of the CDR3 is TGTGCCACCAGTTACCAGGGCAACACCGGGGAGCTGTTTTTT.